This paragraph covers one T cell receptor (beta chain) sequence. This entry belongs to a study of shared T cell receptors in the human thymus. CDR1 and CDR2 (germline): GTSNPN, SVGIG (reference sequence). The CDR3 is 16 residues long. V lost 3 bases and J lost 0, with 15 bases in between. Some clones are missing from TCRdb's copy, which holds only in-frame ones; the method was immunoSEQ multiplex PCR. The data hold hundreds of thousands of clones, with around 87% observed a single time. A further study also used this sample, focusing on human thymus T cells. This second study notes: Thymus pieces cut out during corrective heart surgery were the tissue that was used.

The receptor comes from a boy less than two years old with a congenital heart defect. Input material: thymocytes. V and J are TRBV30 and TRBJ1-5; unclear D gene. CDR3 sequence reads: CAWSLSSSPSNQPQHF. In DNA, the CDR3 is TGTGCCTGGAGCCTCTCTTCCTCTCCTAGCAATCAGCCCCAGCATTTT.